Described below is a single T cell receptor (beta chain) sequence and its context. Its antigen is unknown. Gene names and germline refer to mouse. TCRbeta CDR3 was sequenced at survey depth with template counts. This table comes from immunoSEQ multiplex PCR, and its TCRdb copy is limited to in-frame clones, with some not included. This table holds about 48,000 clones, roughly 75% found once. This sample stems from a study of tissue T cells after allogeneic stem cell transplantation. Overall study results and limits: Few T cell clones were shared across patients, but motif clusters showed tissue-specific shared signatures. Alloreactivity or antigen specificity of tissue TCRs was not determined; some clones might be host cells. Anatomically similar tissues had similar TCR repertoires within each patient.

Specimen: sorted cells pooled from one or two spleens. The clonotype was recovered from a pool of C57BL/6 mice in good health.

CDR3 amino acids: CASSPSDRGNSDYTF. The sequenced part of the CDR3 DNA is TGTGCTAGCAGTCCCTCGGACAGGGGGAACTCCGACTACACC. The rearrangement joins TRBV21 to TRBJ1-2; 10 bases agree with TRBD1. The read ends 1 residue early relative to the CDR3; the germline J gene fills the gap. TRBV21 is designated an ORF whose function remains uncertain. The junction had 4 bases not matched to a gene; V was cut back by 4 bases and J by 2 bases. This CDR3 contains 15 residues.